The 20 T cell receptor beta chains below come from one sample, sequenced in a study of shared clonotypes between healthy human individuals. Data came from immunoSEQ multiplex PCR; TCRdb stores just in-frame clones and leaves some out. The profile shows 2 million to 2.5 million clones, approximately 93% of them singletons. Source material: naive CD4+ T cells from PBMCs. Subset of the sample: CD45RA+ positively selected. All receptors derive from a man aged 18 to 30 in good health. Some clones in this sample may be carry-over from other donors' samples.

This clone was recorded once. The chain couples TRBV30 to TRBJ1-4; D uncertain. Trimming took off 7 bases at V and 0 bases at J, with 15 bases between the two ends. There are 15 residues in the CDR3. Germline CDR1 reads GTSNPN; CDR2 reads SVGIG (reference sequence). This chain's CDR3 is CASSSGLATNEKLFF. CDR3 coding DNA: TGTGCCTCATCCTCCGGACTGGCAACTAATGAAAAACTGTTTTTT.

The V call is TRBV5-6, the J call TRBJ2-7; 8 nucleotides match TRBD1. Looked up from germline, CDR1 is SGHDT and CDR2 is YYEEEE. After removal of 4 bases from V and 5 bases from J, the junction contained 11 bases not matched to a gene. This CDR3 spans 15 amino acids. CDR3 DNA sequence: TGTGCCAGCAGCCCAACAGGGGGACCTCCCAACGAGCAGTACTTC. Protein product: CASSPTGGPPNEQYF.

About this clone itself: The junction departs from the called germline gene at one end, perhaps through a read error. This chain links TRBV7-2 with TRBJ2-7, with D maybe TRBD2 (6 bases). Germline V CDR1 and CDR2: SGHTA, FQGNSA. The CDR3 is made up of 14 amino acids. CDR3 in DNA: TGTGCCAGCAGCCCCCAGGAGTGGCGGGATCCCCGGGGCTTC. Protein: CASSPQEWRDPRGF.

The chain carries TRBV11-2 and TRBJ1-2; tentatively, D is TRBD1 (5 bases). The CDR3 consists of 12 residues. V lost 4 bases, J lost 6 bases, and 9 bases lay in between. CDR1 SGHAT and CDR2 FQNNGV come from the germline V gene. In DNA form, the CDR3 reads TGTGCCAGCAGCTGGGCAGGGAATGGCTACACCTTC. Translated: CASSWAGNGYTF.

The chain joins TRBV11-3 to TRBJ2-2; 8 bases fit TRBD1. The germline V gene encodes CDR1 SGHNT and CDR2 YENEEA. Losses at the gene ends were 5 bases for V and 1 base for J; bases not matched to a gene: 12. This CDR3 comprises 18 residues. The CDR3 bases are TGTGCCAGCAGCCCATACTCTTTCGGGACAGGGAACACCGGGGAGCTGTTTTTT. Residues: CASSPYSFGTGNTGELFF. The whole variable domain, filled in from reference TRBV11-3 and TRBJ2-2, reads EAGVVQSPRYKIIEKKQPVAFWCNPISGHNTLYWYLQNLGQGPELLIRYENEEAVDDSQLPKDRFSAERLKGVDSTLKIQPAELGDSAVYLCASSPYSFGTGNTGELFFGEGSRLTVL.

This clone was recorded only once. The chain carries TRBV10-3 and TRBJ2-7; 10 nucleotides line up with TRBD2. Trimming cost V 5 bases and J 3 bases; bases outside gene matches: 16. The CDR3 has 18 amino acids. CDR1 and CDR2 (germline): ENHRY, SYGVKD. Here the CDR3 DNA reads TGTGCCATCAGTCCCGGGACTAGCGAACCACACTTCCACTACGAGCAGTACTTC. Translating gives CAISPGTSEPHFHYEQYF.

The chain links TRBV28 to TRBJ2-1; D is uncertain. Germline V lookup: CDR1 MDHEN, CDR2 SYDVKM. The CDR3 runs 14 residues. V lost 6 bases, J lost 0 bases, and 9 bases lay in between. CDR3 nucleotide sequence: TGTGCCAGCAGCGGTATAAGCTCCTACAATGAGCAGTTCTTC. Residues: CASSGISSYNEQFF. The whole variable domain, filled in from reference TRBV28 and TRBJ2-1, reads DVKVTQSSRYLVKRTGEKVFLECVQDMDHENMFWYRQDPGLGLRLIYFSYDVKMKEKGDIPEGYSVSREKKERFSLILESASTNQTSMYLCASSGISSYNEQFFGPGTRLTVL.

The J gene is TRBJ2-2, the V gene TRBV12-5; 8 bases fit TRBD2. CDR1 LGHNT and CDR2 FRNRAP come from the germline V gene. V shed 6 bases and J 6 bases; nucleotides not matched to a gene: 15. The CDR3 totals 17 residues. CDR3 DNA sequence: TGTGCTAGTGGGCTAACCCTAGCAGCGGGAGCGGCCGGGGAGCTGTTTTTT. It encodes CASGLTLAAGAAGELFF.

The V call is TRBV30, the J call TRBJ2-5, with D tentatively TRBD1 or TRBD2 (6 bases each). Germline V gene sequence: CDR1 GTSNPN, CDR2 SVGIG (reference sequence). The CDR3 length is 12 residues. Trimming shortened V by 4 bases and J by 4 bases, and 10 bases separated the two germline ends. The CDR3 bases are TGTGCCTGGACGGGGGCATCAGAGACCCAGTACTTC. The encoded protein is CAWTGASETQYF.

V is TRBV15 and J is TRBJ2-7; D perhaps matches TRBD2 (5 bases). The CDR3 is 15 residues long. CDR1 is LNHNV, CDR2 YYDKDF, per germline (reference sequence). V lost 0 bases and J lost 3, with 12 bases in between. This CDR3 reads CATSRDPSGNYEQYF. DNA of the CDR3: TGTGCCACCAGCAGAGACCCCAGCGGAAACTACGAGCAGTACTTC.

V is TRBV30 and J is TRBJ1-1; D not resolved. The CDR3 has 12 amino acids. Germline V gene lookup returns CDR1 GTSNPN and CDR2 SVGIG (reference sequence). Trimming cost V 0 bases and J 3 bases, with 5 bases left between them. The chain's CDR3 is CAWSVSYTEAFF. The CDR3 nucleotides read TGTGCCTGGAGTGTGAGTTACACTGAAGCTTTCTTT.

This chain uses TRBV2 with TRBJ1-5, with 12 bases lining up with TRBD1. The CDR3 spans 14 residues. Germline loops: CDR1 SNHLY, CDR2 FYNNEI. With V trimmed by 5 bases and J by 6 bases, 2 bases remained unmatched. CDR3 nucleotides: TGTGCCAGCAGTCGGGACAGGGGGCGTCAGCCCCAGCATTTT. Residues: CASSRDRGRQPQHF.

The CDR3: CASSLKVGEQFF. The CDR3 bases are TGTGCCAGCAGCTTAAAAGTTGGAGAGCAGTTCTTC. The chain couples TRBV7-3 to TRBJ2-1, with D uncertain. Trimming took 1 base from V and 10 from J, leaving 8 bases between them. Germline V gene data show CDR1 as SGHTA and CDR2 as FQGTGA. This CDR3 spans 12 amino acids.

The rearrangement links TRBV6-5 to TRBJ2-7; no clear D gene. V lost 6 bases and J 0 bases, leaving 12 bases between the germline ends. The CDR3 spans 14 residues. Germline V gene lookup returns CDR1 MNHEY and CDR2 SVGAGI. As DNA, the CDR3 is TGTGCCAGCAGGGCCGGGCCAGCCTCCTACGAGCAGTACTTC. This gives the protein CASRAGPASYEQYF.

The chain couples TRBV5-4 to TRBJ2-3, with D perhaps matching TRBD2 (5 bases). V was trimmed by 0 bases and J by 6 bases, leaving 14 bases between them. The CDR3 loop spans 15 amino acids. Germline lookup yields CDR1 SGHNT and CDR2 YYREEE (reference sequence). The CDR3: CASSLGGLGGDTQYF. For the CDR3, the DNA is TGTGCCAGCAGCTTGGGTGGCCTAGGAGGCGATACGCAGTATTTT.

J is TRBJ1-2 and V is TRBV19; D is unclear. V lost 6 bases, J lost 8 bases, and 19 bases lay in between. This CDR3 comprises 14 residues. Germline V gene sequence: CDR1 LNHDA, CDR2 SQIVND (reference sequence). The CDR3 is CASSPPVRSMGYTF. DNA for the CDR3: TGTGCCAGTAGCCCTCCGGTTCGCTCCATGGGCTACACCTTC.

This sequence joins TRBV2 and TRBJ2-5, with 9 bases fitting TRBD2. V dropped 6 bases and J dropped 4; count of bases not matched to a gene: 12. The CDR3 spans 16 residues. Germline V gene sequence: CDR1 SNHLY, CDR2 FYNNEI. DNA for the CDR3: TGTGCCAGCAGAATTAGCGGGAGAGACTTAAGAGAGACCCAGTACTTC. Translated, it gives CASRISGRDLRETQYF.

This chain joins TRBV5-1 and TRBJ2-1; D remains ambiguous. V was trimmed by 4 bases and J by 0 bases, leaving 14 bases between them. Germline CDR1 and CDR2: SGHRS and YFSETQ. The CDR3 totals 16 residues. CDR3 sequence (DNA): TGCGCCAGCAGCCTCCGAACCTTGAGCTCCTACAATGAGCAGTTCTTC. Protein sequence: CASSLRTLSSYNEQFF.

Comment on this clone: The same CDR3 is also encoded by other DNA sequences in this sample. The CDR3 is CSVVGQGAYEQYF. The CDR3 bases are TGCAGCGTTGTGGGGCAGGGGGCCTACGAGCAGTACTTC. This rearrangement joins TRBV29-1 to TRBJ2-7; TRBD1 aligns across 7 bases. The CDR3 is 13 residues long. Germline V CDR1 and CDR2: SQVTM, ANQGSEA. V was pared by 4 bases and J by 2 bases, with 5 bases of the junction left unmatched.

The CDR3 nucleotides read TGCGCCAGCAGCGTGGGACAGGGGTTTGGAAACACCATATATTTT. This encodes CASSVGQGFGNTIYF. The chain uses TRBV5-1 and TRBJ1-3, with TRBD1 identical over 10 bases. Germline values: CDR1 SGHRS, CDR2 YFSETQ. J lost 3 bases, V lost 4 bases, and 4 bases had no gene match. CDR3 length: 15 amino acids.